This entry lists 17 T cell receptor beta chains sequenced from one sample in a study of cytomegalovirus exposure and HLA in healthy donors. Use of 60 Vbeta and 13 Jbeta primers characterized the PCR. Profiled with immunoSEQ multiplex PCR; TCRdb holds only in-frame clones, not every one. Altogether over 150,000 clones are present, 77% being singletons, with the ten largest covering about 2.6%. Sequences were obtained from PBMCs. The origin of the receptors is a middle-aged woman in good health and CMV-seropositive.

The chain couples TRBV25-1 to TRBJ1-3; 7 bases map to TRBD1. CDR1 is MGHDK, CDR2 SYGVNS, per germline. The CDR3 contains 15 residues. Germline trimming cut 3 bases from V and 0 bases from J; bases unmatched to any gene: 2. For the CDR3, the DNA is TGTGCCAGCAGTGACAGGGGGATCTCTGGAAACACCATATATTTT. This sequence encodes CASSDRGISGNTIYF.

The rearrangement links TRBV6-5 to TRBJ1-2, with D possibly being TRBD1 (6 bases). The V gene lost 6 bases and the J gene lost 5 bases, with 19 bases spanning the gap. Germline CDR1 reads MNHEY; CDR2 reads SVGAGI. The CDR3 loop spans 15 amino acids. CDR3 sequence: CASSPLQGLGYGYTF. As DNA, the CDR3 is TGTGCCAGCAGCCCACTACAGGGTCTGGGTTATGGCTACACCTTC.

This rearrangement joins TRBV7-2 to TRBJ2-5, with TRBD2 matching over 7 bases. Germline-derived CDR1 and CDR2 are SGHTA and FQGNSA. The CDR3 totals 13 residues. With 7 bases clipped from V and 5 bases from J, the junction kept 7 bases outside the gene matches. The CDR3 bases are TGTGCCAGCACGGCGGGGGTAGACGAGACCCAGTACTTC. Its protein is CASTAGVDETQYF.

V is TRBV7-6 and J is TRBJ1-6, with 8 nucleotides matching TRBD1. This CDR3 is 15 amino acids long. The J segment lost 6 bases and the V segment lost 4 bases, leaving 5 bases of the junction unmatched. CDR1 and CDR2 (germline): SGHVS, FNYEAQ. CDR3 amino acids: CASSSGTGGNSPLHF. The CDR3 region has the DNA TGTGCCAGCAGCTCCGGGACAGGAGGTAATTCACCCCTCCACTTT. The whole variable domain, remainder taken from reference TRBV7-6 and TRBJ1-6, is GAGVSQSPRYKVTKRGQDVALRCDPISGHVSLYWYRQALGQGPEFLTYFNYEAQQDKSGLPNDRFSAERPEGSISTLTIQRTEQRDSAMYRCASSSGTGGNSPLHFGNGTRLTVT.

The rearrangement uses TRBV5-1 and TRBJ2-2, with D tentatively TRBD2 (5 bases). This CDR3 region has 15 residues. Between the trimmed V and J ends, which lost 1 base and 7 bases, there was a span of 14 bases. The germline V gene has CDR1 SGHRS and CDR2 YFSETQ. CDR3 loop: CASSLNYPGGGELFF. In nucleotides, the CDR3 is TGCGCCAGCAGCTTGAATTACCCAGGAGGCGGGGAGCTGTTTTTT.

The count of this clone is one. V usage is TRBV28 and J usage is TRBJ1-2; TRBD1 matches at 8 bases. Losses at the gene ends were 4 bases for V and 7 bases for J; bases not matched to a gene: 5. The CDR3 length is 13 residues. Germline CDR1 and CDR2: MDHEN and SYDVKM. The CDR3 loop reads CASSSGQETGYTF. CDR3 DNA sequence: TGTGCCAGCAGTTCGGGACAGGAAACTGGCTACACCTTC.

J is TRBJ2-2 and V is TRBV6-5; 7 bases map to TRBD1. CDR1 and CDR2 from the germline V gene are MNHEY and SVGAGI. V was clipped by 6 bases and J by 0 bases; unmatched bases: 4. This CDR3 has 15 amino acids. The CDR3 sequence: CASSFGTANTGELFF. The CDR3 DNA sequence: TGTGCCAGCAGCTTCGGGACAGCGAACACCGGGGAGCTGTTTTTT.

This clone is a singleton in its sample. The V and J genes are TRBV7-7 and TRBJ2-5; 8 nucleotides align to TRBD1. V lost 5 bases, J lost 2 bases, and 7 bases stayed unmatched. Germline CDR1 reads SSHAT; CDR2 reads FNYEAQ (reference sequence). CDR3 size: 15 residues. The CDR3 DNA is TGTGCCAGCAGCCCAAAGGGACAGGTTCAAGAGACCCAGTACTTC. Translating gives CASSPKGQVQETQYF.

This clone was seen only a few times. The genes are TRBV10-2 and TRBJ1-4; 8 bases fit TRBD1. The CDR3 spans 13 residues. Germline values: CDR1 WSHSY, CDR2 SAAADI. V lost 6 bases and J lost 8; bases outside the gene matches: 5. CDR3 sequence reads: CASSRTGKEKLFF. In DNA form, the CDR3 reads TGCGCCAGCAGCAGGACAGGGAAGGAAAAACTGTTTTTT.

This rearrangement joins TRBV5-1 to TRBJ2-1; TRBD2 matches at 11 bases. The CDR3 consists of 19 residues. CDR1 is SGHRS and CDR2 is YFSETQ in the germline V gene. The V gene end was trimmed by 3 bases and the J gene end by 2 bases; junction bases not matched to a gene: 13. The CDR3: CASSSAGTSGARTYNEQFF. The CDR3 DNA follows: TGCGCCAGCAGCTCCGCCGGGACTAGCGGAGCTCGAACCTACAATGAGCAGTTCTTC.

This clone was found a few times. The J gene is TRBJ2-1, the V gene TRBV7-9, with 14 bases identical to TRBD2. Germline V lookup: CDR1 SEHNR, CDR2 FQNEAQ (reference sequence). The CDR3 loop spans 14 amino acids. Trimming cost V 6 bases and J 13 bases; bases outside gene matches: 8. The CDR3 sequence is CASRPRTSGGPQFF. Here the CDR3 DNA reads TGTGCCAGCAGACCGAGGACTAGCGGGGGGCCCCAGTTCTTC.

The chain recombines TRBV28 with TRBJ1-1; D unresolved. This CDR3 region has 13 residues. From germline, CDR1 is MDHEN and CDR2 SYDVKM. Trimming shortened V by 6 bases and J by 1 base, and 9 bases separated the two germline ends. The CDR3 DNA reads TGTGCCAGCAGGGGTCGACAGAACACTGAAGCTTTCTTT. Amino acids: CASRGRQNTEAFF.

This clone has more than one count but fewer than ten. V usage is TRBV4-1 and J usage is TRBJ2-1; D call uncertain. Trimming left V 0 bases short and J 5 bases short, with 14 bases between. Per the germline V gene, CDR1 is MGHRA and CDR2 is YSYEKL. This CDR3 contains 16 residues. The CDR3 here is CASSQEEIDWDNEQFF. Written as DNA, the CDR3 is TGCGCCAGCAGCCAAGAGGAGATAGACTGGGACAATGAGCAGTTCTTC.

This chain joins TRBV5-1 and TRBJ1-1; TRBD1 matches 9 bases. The CDR3 loop spans 17 amino acids. Germline V gene data show CDR1 as SGHRS and CDR2 as YFSETQ. V shed 4 bases and J 0 bases; nucleotides not matched to a gene: 10. DNA of the CDR3: TGCGCCAGCAGCCCAAGACAGGGGGGCAATATGAACACTGAAGCTTTCTTT. It translates to CASSPRQGGNMNTEAFF.

J is TRBJ1-1 and V is TRBV7-6; D is ambiguous. Trimming pared 8 bases from V and 4 bases from J, leaving 11 bases between. Per germline, CDR1 SGHVS and CDR2 FNYEAQ. This CDR3 has 12 residues. The CDR3 here is CASSEEGTEAFF. The CDR3 DNA reads TGTGCCAGCTCGGAGGAGGGCACTGAAGCTTTCTTT.

The rearrangement joins TRBV2 to TRBJ2-3, with TRBD2 identical over 9 bases. The CDR3 is made up of 15 amino acids. With V trimmed by 9 bases and J by 1 base, 8 bases remained unmatched. Looked up from germline, CDR1 is SNHLY and CDR2 is FYNNEI. In DNA form, the CDR3 reads TGTGCCAGTGGCGGGGGGGGCAGACGCACAGATACGCAGTATTTT. The encoded protein is CASGGGGRRTDTQYF. Variable domain in full (rest from reference TRBV2 and TRBJ2-3): EPEVTQTPSHQVTQMGQEVILRCVPISNHLYFYWYRQILGQKVEFLVSFYNNEISEKSEIFDDQFSVERPDGSNFTLKIRSTKLEDSAMYFCASGGGGRRTDTQYFGPGTRLTVL.

V usage is TRBV27 and J usage is TRBJ2-3; D gene unclear. The CDR3 is made up of 14 amino acids. Germline CDR1 MNHEY, CDR2 SMNVEV (reference sequence). Deletions cut 3 bases from V and 3 bases from J, with 10 bases between. The CDR3 loop reads CASSFNLETDTQYF. CDR3 nucleotides: TGTGCCAGCAGTTTCAATTTGGAGACAGATACGCAGTATTTT.